The 23 T cell receptor beta chains presented below share a single source sample, sequenced in a study of CD8 T cells in ankylosing spondylitis. Each CDR3 protein gets one entry after TCRdb re-called the 5' RACE reads with MiXCR. The profile shows under 300,000 distinct CDR3 sequences, around 11% of them singletons. The sample comprised blood, either unsorted or a sorted T cell fraction (not recorded which). The receptor source for this set is a male donor with ankylosing spondylitis or in good health (not recorded which).

This clonotype was counted at least ten times. This chain joins TRBV6-1 and TRBJ1-6; 8 positions match TRBD1. This CDR3 comprises 14 residues. Per the germline V gene, CDR1 is MNHNS and CDR2 is SASEGT. J lost 6 bases, V lost 7 bases, and 5 bases had no gene match. The CDR3 protein is CASTSTGVNSPLHF. CDR3 sequence (DNA): TGTGCCAGCACCTCGACAGGGGTTAATTCACCCCTCCACTTT.

There are many counts of this clonotype. The gene calls are TRBV25-1 and TRBJ2-5, with D perhaps TRBD1 (5 bases). V lost 5 bases and J 6 bases, leaving 16 bases between the germline ends. The CDR3 covers 14 residues. The germline V gene has CDR1 MGHDK and CDR2 SYGVNS. The CDR3 bases are TGTGCCAGCAGTCCACCATGGGGCGGTCAGACCCAGTACTTC. It codes for CASSPPWGGQTQYF.

The chain carries TRBV12-3 or TRBV12-4 and TRBJ2-1, with 12 positions matching TRBD2. The ends lost 11 bases at V and 7 bases at J; junction bases unmatched: 24. The CDR3 consists of 19 residues. The CDR3 sequence: CALCLEGLAGGPDKNEQFF. CDR3 bases: TGTGCCCTCTGTTTAGAGGGGCTAGCGGGAGGGCCCGATAAAAATGAGCAGTTCTTC.

V gene TRBV7-9 combines with J gene TRBJ2-5; D possibly uses TRBD1 or TRBD2 (6 bases each). Looked up from germline, CDR1 is SEHNR and CDR2 is FQNEAQ (reference sequence). Between the trimmed V and J ends, which lost 5 bases and 0 bases, there was a span of 16 bases. The CDR3 is made up of 16 amino acids. This CDR3 reads CASSPPGAHNQETQYF. Here the CDR3 DNA reads TGTGCCAGCAGCCCGCCGGGGGCCCATAACCAAGAGACCCAGTACTTC. The whole variable domain, remainder taken from reference TRBV7-9 and TRBJ2-5, is DTGVSQNPRHKITKRGQNVTFRCDPISEHNRLYWYRQTLGQGPEFLTYFQNEAQLEKSRLLSDRFSAERPKGSFSTLEIQRTEQGDSAMYLCASSPPGAHNQETQYFGPGTRLLVL.

The table lists this clonotype with many counts. This chain connects TRBV10-3 to TRBJ2-7; D possibly uses TRBD1 or TRBD2 (5 bases each). V dropped 3 bases and J dropped 0 bases, with 18 bases sitting between them. The CDR3 has 17 amino acids. Per the germline V gene, CDR1 is ENHRY and CDR2 is SYGVKD. The CDR3 bases are TGTGCCATCAGTGAAACAAGACAGACTAACCCCTCCTACGAGCAGTACTTC. It is translated as CAISETRQTNPSYEQYF.

This clonotype has at least ten counts. The chain is built from TRBV15 and TRBJ2-1, with a possible D match to TRBD2 (6 bases). Germline-derived CDR1 and CDR2 are LNHNV and YYDKDF (reference sequence). CDR3 length: 15 residues. V lost 3 bases, J lost 7 bases, and 16 bases lay in between. The CDR3 loop is CATSREGRDTNEQFF. CDR3 nucleotides: TGTGCCACCAGCAGGGAAGGGCGGGATACAAATGAGCAGTTCTTC.

The V call is TRBV15, the J call TRBJ1-5; D remains unclear. The ends were cut back, 3 bases at V and 0 bases at J, with 9 bases in the middle. CDR1 and CDR2 from the germline V gene are LNHNV and YYDKDF (reference sequence). There are 15 residues in the CDR3. CDR3 DNA sequence: TGTGCCACCAGCAGGACTTTTTCTAGCAATCAGCCCCAGCATTTT. Protein: CATSRTFSSNQPQHF.

This clonotype was seen repeatedly, ten times or more. The genes are TRBV5-6 and TRBJ2-2, with TRBD1 identical over 8 bases. CDR1 SGHDT and CDR2 YYEEEE come from the germline V gene. The length of the CDR3 is 16 residues. The junction had 14 bases not matched to a gene; V was cut back by 4 bases and J by 9 bases. For the CDR3, the DNA is TGTGCCAGCAGCCAGACCACCCGGACAGGGAGGAGGGAGCTGTTTTTT. Amino acids: CASSQTTRTGRRELFF.

This clonotype was seen more than once but under ten times. Possible read error: a much larger clone is one base away. This sequence joins TRBV4-2 and TRBJ2-1; 7 positions agree with TRBD1. Germline V gene lookup returns CDR1 LGHNA and CDR2 YNFKEQ. The CDR3 extends over 13 amino acids. CDR3 nucleotides: TGTGCCAGCGGCCAAGACAGGGACGATGAGCAGTTCTTC. Its translation: CASGQDRDDEQFF.

This clonotype was seen a handful of times. The CDR3 nucleotides read TGTGCCAGCAGCCAAGAGGGTACCGGCGGGGAGCTGTTTTTT. This codes for CASSQEGTGGELFF. V usage is TRBV14 and J usage is TRBJ2-2, with unresolved D. V was trimmed by 0 bases and J by 7 bases, leaving 9 bases between them. This CDR3 spans 14 amino acids. The germline V gene encodes CDR1 SGHDN and CDR2 FVKESK.

Many counts were recorded for this clonotype. The J gene is TRBJ2-3, the V gene TRBV20-1; either TRBD1 or TRBD2 may supply D (6 bases each). V was trimmed by 3 bases and J by 2 bases, leaving 24 bases between them. CDR1 and CDR2 (germline): DFQATT, SNEGSKA (reference sequence). The CDR3 runs to 18 residues. The CDR3 loop reads CSASRGTQSPWTTDTQYF. Here the CDR3 DNA reads TGCAGTGCTAGCCGCGGGACACAATCTCCTTGGACCACAGATACGCAGTATTTT.

The sample holds many counts of this clonotype. The V gene is TRBV6-4, the J gene TRBJ2-1; 8 bases map to TRBD2. CDR3 length equals 15 residues. Germline assignment: CDR1 MRHNA and CDR2 SNTAGT. V was clipped by 4 bases and J by 6 bases; unmatched bases: 8. The CDR3 protein is CASSAGLGISNEQFF. CDR3 nucleotide sequence: TGTGCCAGCAGTGCGGGACTAGGCATCTCCAATGAGCAGTTCTTC.

This clonotype appeared many times. The gene calls are TRBV7-8 and TRBJ1-5, with D unclear. CDR3 length: 18 amino acids. The V gene's germline CDR1 is SGHVS and CDR2 FQNEAQ. V was clipped by 4 bases and J by 0 bases, with 19 bases between them. CDR3 region: CASSSRRSFYDSNQPQHF. The CDR3 coding sequence is TGTGCCAGCAGCTCCAGACGGAGTTTCTATGATAGCAATCAGCCCCAGCATTTT.

This clonotype was detected many times. V usage is TRBV4-2 and J usage is TRBJ2-2; D gene ambiguous. From germline, CDR1 is LGHNA and CDR2 YNFKEQ. Trimming took off 1 base at V and 3 bases at J, with 9 bases between the two ends. This CDR3 region has 15 residues. The CDR3 DNA reads as TGTGCCAGCAGCCAAGTATCAGAGGACACCGGGGAGCTGTTTTTT. Its protein product is CASSQVSEDTGELFF.

At least ten counts were recorded for this clonotype. The chain carries TRBV28 and TRBJ2-7; 14 positions agree with TRBD2. Germline V gives CDR1 MDHEN, CDR2 SYDVKM. The CDR3 is 14 amino acids. Germline trimming cut 5 bases from V and 9 bases from J; bases unmatched to any gene: 6. As DNA, the CDR3 is TGTGCCAGCAGTCCCGGGACTAGCGGGAGATTGCAGTACTTC. Translated, it gives CASSPGTSGRLQYF.

The V call is TRBV7-7, the J call TRBJ2-2; D is undetermined. Germline V gives CDR1 SSHAT, CDR2 FNYEAQ (reference sequence). This CDR3 has 15 residues. Deletions cut 0 bases from V and 2 bases from J, with 7 bases between. The CDR3 sequence is CASSLAPDNTGELFF. CDR3 DNA sequence: TGTGCCAGCAGCTTAGCCCCGGATAACACCGGGGAGCTGTTTTTT. Complete variable domain (other parts from reference TRBV7-7 and TRBJ2-2): GAGVSQSPRYKVTKRGQDVTLRCDPISSHATLYWYQQALGQGPEFLTYFNYEAQPDKSGLPSDRFSAERPEGSISTLTIQRTEQRDSAMYRCASSLAPDNTGELFFGEGSRLTVL.

This clonotype was observed many times. This sequence joins TRBV5-1 and TRBJ1-2; D unresolved. The CDR3 is made up of 11 amino acids. CDR1 SGHRS and CDR2 YFSETQ come from the germline V gene. Trimming stripped 5 bases from V and 5 bases from J, with 7 bases between. In DNA form, the CDR3 reads TGCGCCAGCAGTCCGGGATATGGCTACACCTTC. Protein: CASSPGYGYTF.

J is TRBJ2-7 and V is TRBV19; D is possibly TRBD1 (7 bases). The CDR3 consists of 16 residues. Germline-derived CDR1 and CDR2 are LNHDA and SQIVND (reference sequence). Trimming cost V 2 bases and J 7 bases, with 21 bases left between them. The DNA for the CDR3 is TGTGCCAGTAGTATAACCGTGCGGACAGGCGCGGGGGAGCAGTACTTC. As protein: CASSITVRTGAGEQYF.

This clonotype has at least ten counts. This sequence joins TRBV4-1 and TRBJ1-4, with unresolved D. Germline-derived CDR1 and CDR2 are MGHRA and YSYEKL. Between the trimmed V and J ends, which lost 4 bases and 8 bases, there was a span of 17 bases. The CDR3 contains 15 residues. The CDR3 DNA follows: TGCGCCAGCAGCCCCGGGGTCCTTACTGGAGAAAAACTGTTTTTT. Its translation is CASSPGVLTGEKLFF.

Many counts were recorded for this clonotype. At one end, the junction sequence differs from germline, possibly due to a read error. The CDR3 is CASSESSGRPQIPF. The CDR3 DNA is TGTGCCAGCAGCGAGTCATCGGGACGCCCTCAGATCCCCTTC. The chain uses TRBV7-9 and TRBJ1-2, with D tentatively TRBD1 (5 bases). The CDR3 spans 14 residues. Germline V gives CDR1 SEHNR, CDR2 FQNEAQ (reference sequence). The full variable domain, in which reference TRBV7-9 and TRBJ1-2 provide the parts outside the CDR3, is DTGVSQNPRHKITKRGQNVTFRCDPISEHNRLYWYRQTLGQGPEFLTYFQNEAQLEKSRLLSDRFSAERPKGSFSTLEIQRTEQGDSAMYLCASSESSGRPQIPFGSGTRLTVV.

The chain combines TRBV7-3 with TRBJ2-7, with 9 bases that match TRBD2. Losses at the gene ends were 2 bases for V and 6 bases for J; bases not matched to a gene: 5. The CDR3 extends over 14 amino acids. CDR1 is SGHTA and CDR2 is FQGTGA in the germline V gene. CDR3 coding DNA: TGTGCCAGCAGCTTAGGCGGGGGGGGCAGCGAGCAGTACTTC. Translation gives CASSLGGGGSEQYF.

The chain uses TRBV11-2 and TRBJ2-3; D perhaps matches TRBD2 (5 bases). The length of the CDR3 is 20 residues. V shed 1 base and J shed 4 bases, with 27 bases lying between them. Germline loops: CDR1 SGHAT, CDR2 FQNNGV. The CDR3 region has the DNA TGTGCCAGCAGCTTAGTTGGGAGCTGGCGCACCAATCCGCCCCCAGATACGCAGTATTTT. Translation: CASSLVGSWRTNPPPDTQYF.

At least ten counts were recorded for this clonotype. The J gene is TRBJ1-5, the V gene TRBV6-2 or TRBV6-3, with TRBD1 as a possible D gene (6 bases). Between the trimmed V and J ends, which lost 7 bases and 5 bases, there was a span of 15 bases. CDR1 MNHEY and CDR2 SVGEGT come from the germline V gene. The CDR3 extends over 14 amino acids. The CDR3 DNA follows: TGTGCCAGCACAGACGGGGGCACCTATCAGCCCCAGCATTTT. It yields the protein CASTDGGTYQPQHF.